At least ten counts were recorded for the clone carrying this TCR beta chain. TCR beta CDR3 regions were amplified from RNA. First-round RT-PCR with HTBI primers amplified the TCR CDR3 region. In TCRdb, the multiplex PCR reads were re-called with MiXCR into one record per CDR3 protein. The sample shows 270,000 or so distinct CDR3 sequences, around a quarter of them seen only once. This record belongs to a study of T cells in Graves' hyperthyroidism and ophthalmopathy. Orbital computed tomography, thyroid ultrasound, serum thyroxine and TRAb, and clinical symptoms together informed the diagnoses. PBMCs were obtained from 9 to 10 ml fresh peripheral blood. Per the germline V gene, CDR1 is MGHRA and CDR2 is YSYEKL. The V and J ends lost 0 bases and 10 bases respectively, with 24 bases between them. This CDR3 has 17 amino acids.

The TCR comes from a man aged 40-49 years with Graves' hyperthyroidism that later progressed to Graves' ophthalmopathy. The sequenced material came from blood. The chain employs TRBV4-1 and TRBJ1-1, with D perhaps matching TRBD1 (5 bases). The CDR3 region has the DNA TGCGCCAGCAGCCAAGACCCTGTTCTATCAGGGCTAATCGGAGCTTTCTTT. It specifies CASSQDPVLSGLIGAFF.